These 24 T cell receptor beta chains came from one sample sequenced in a study of blood T cell repertoires in COVID-19. Clones were read by immunoSEQ multiplex PCR, and TCRdb kept only the in-frame ones, dropping some. The data contain around 170,000 clones, about 80% of them singletons. Sequenced sample: peripheral blood. The receptors were sampled from a man in his thirties or forties with active or convalescent COVID-19.

The gene calls are TRBV10-1 and TRBJ1-1, with a tentative D call TRBD1 (5 bases). Trimming left V 4 bases short and J 1 base short, with 10 bases between. Germline V gives CDR1 WNHNN, CDR2 SYGVQD (reference sequence). The CDR3 is 14 residues long. CDR3 in DNA: TGCGCCAGCAGTGCCGGGGGTACGAACACTGAAGCTTTCTTT. It translates to CASSAGGTNTEAFF.

The chain is built from TRBV24-1 and TRBJ2-1; weak D call: TRBD2 (6 bases). V was shortened by 3 bases and J by 13 bases, with 27 bases between the two germline ends. This CDR3 is 17 amino acids long. CDR1 is KGHDR and CDR2 is SFDVKD in the germline V gene. The CDR3 reads CATSDRMRGLSPSDQFF. The CDR3, as DNA: TGTGCCACCAGTGATCGCATGCGGGGCTTATCCCCCTCTGACCAGTTCTTC.

The rearrangement links TRBV7-6 to TRBJ1-6, with D tentatively TRBD1 (6 bases). CDR3 length equals 15 residues. Germline loops: CDR1 SGHVS, CDR2 FNYEAQ. V lost 3 bases and J lost 7, with 13 bases in between. In DNA, the CDR3 is TGTGCCAGCAGCTTGGAGACAGGACGAAATTCACCCCTCCACTTT. Translated: CASSLETGRNSPLHF.

V is TRBV14 and J is TRBJ2-7, with no clear D. The V gene's germline CDR1 is SGHDN and CDR2 FVKESK. The V gene lost 5 bases and the J gene lost 6 bases, with 8 bases spanning the gap. The CDR3 extends over 11 amino acids. The CDR3 here is CASSFLSEQYF. CDR3 bases: TGTGCCAGCAGCTTCCTCTCCGAGCAGTACTTC.

The chain has TRBV5-1 and TRBJ2-5, with 9 bases aligning to TRBD2. CDR1 and CDR2 (germline): SGHRS, YFSETQ. Trimming removed 4 bases from V and 1 base from J; junction bases left unmatched: 8. The CDR3 runs to 16 residues. CDR3 in DNA: TGCGCCAGCAGCGGAACCGGGACTAGCTCCCAAGAGACCCAGTACTTC. Translation: CASSGTGTSSQETQYF.

V and J are TRBV6-5 and TRBJ2-7; TRBD1 matches at 8 bases. The germline CDR1 and CDR2 sequences are MNHEY and SVGAGI. The CDR3 loop spans 14 amino acids. The V and J ends lost 5 bases and 6 bases, in that order; junction bases with no gene match: 9. CDR3 loop: CASSPRTGLGEQYV. As DNA, the CDR3 is TGTGCCAGCAGTCCGCGGACAGGGTTAGGCGAGCAGTACGTC.

V and J are TRBV2 and TRBJ1-5, with D possibly matching TRBD1 (5 bases). Trimming stripped 3 bases from V and 1 base from J, with 16 bases between. In germline, CDR1 is SNHLY, CDR2 FYNNEI. The CDR3 spans 17 residues. CDR3 nucleotide sequence: TGTGCCAGCAGTGATGGGCAGGGAATACCCAGCAATCAGCCCCAGCATTTT. It translates to CASSDGQGIPSNQPQHF.

V usage is TRBV30 and J usage is TRBJ1-2; D possibly corresponds to TRBD1 (5 bases). The CDR3 is 12 residues long. Germline V lookup: CDR1 GTSNPN, CDR2 SVGIG (reference sequence). CDR3 amino acids: CARKWGGYGYTF. CDR3 nucleotides: TGTGCTCGAAAGTGGGGGGGTTATGGCTACACCTTC.

The V and J genes are TRBV7-2 and TRBJ1-2; 7 nucleotides agree with TRBD1. The germline gives CDR1 SGHTA, CDR2 FQGNSA. The CDR3 is made up of 14 amino acids. After removal of 1 base from V and 2 bases from J, the junction contained 1 base not matched to a gene. As DNA, the CDR3 is TGTGCCAGCAGCTTAGAACAGGGGAACTATGGCTACACCTTC. Translated, it gives CASSLEQGNYGYTF.

The rearrangement joins TRBV2 to TRBJ2-2; tentatively, D is TRBD1 (5 bases). The CDR3 totals 16 residues. Trimming cost V 6 bases and J 3 bases, with 17 bases left between them. Germline lookup yields CDR1 SNHLY and CDR2 FYNNEI. The CDR3 region is CASSPRSLRDTGELFF. The CDR3 region has the DNA TGTGCCAGCAGCCCAAGGTCCCTCAGGGACACCGGGGAGCTGTTTTTT. Complete variable domain (other parts from reference TRBV2 and TRBJ2-2): EPEVTQTPSHQVTQMGQEVILRCVPISNHLYFYWYRQILGQKVEFLVSFYNNEISEKSEIFDDQFSVERPDGSNFTLKIRSTKLEDSAMYFCASSPRSLRDTGELFFGEGSRLTVL.

V and J are TRBV5-6 and TRBJ1-5, with D uncertain. This CDR3 is 14 amino acids long. Trimming took 1 base from V and 7 from J, leaving 12 bases between them. Germline V gene sequence: CDR1 SGHDT, CDR2 YYEEEE. CDR3 sequence (DNA): TGTGCCAGCAGCTTGCTCGGCCCGGGGCAGCCCCAGCATTTT. It yields the protein CASSLLGPGQPQHF.

The rearrangement joins TRBV2 to TRBJ2-2; 7 nucleotides match TRBD1. Germline CDR1 and CDR2: SNHLY and FYNNEI. The CDR3 totals 15 residues. Germline trimming cut 7 bases from V and 2 bases from J; bases unmatched to any gene: 7. The CDR3 here is CASIRDSFNTGELFF. CDR3 in DNA: TGTGCCAGCATCCGGGACAGCTTTAACACCGGGGAGCTGTTTTTT.

The chain uses TRBV27 and TRBJ2-7; 10 bases are shared with TRBD1. J was trimmed by 3 bases and V by 6 bases; bases with no gene match: 5. CDR1 is MNHEY and CDR2 is SMNVEV in the germline V gene (reference sequence). CDR3 length: 14 residues. CDR3 bases: TGTGCCAGCAGCACCAGGACAGGGGGCTACGAGCAGTACTTC. Translating it yields CASSTRTGGYEQYF.

V usage is TRBV9 and J usage is TRBJ2-5, with 8 bases lining up with TRBD2. CDR1 and CDR2 from the germline V gene are SGDLS and YYNGEE. This CDR3 has 15 amino acids. V was pared by 0 bases and J by 2 bases, with 3 bases of the junction left unmatched. The CDR3 reads CASSVDPGGQETQYF. In nucleotides, the CDR3 is TGTGCCAGCAGCGTAGACCCGGGGGGGCAAGAGACCCAGTACTTC.

This clone was observed a few times. This rearrangement joins TRBV7-6 to TRBJ2-3; the match to TRBD2 covers 14 bases. Germline-derived CDR1 and CDR2 are SGHVS and FNYEAQ. J was trimmed by 5 bases and V by 1 base; bases with no gene match: 2. There are 16 residues in the CDR3. The CDR3: CASSLGLAGGQDTQYF. The CDR3, as DNA: TGTGCCAGCAGCTTAGGACTAGCGGGGGGGCAAGATACGCAGTATTTT.

The gene calls are TRBV13 and TRBJ2-3; D remains ambiguous. The CDR3 consists of 14 residues. Trimming took off 4 bases at V and 1 base at J, with 9 bases between the two ends. Germline CDR1 PRHDT, CDR2 FYEKMQ (reference sequence). CDR3 sequence: CASSSPLRTDTQYF. The DNA of the CDR3 is TGTGCCAGCAGCTCCCCTCTACGCACAGATACGCAGTATTTT.

The CDR3 loop reads CASSQEGGNNQPQHF. The CDR3 DNA reads as TGTGCCAGCAGCCAAGAAGGGGGTAACAATCAGCCCCAGCATTTT. The chain has TRBV6-4 and TRBJ1-5, with D tentatively TRBD1 (6 bases). This CDR3 is 15 amino acids long. Trimming left V 6 bases short and J 3 bases short, with 15 bases between. The germline CDR1 and CDR2 sequences are MRHNA and SNTAGT.

The chain recombines TRBV19 with TRBJ1-1, with 9 bases matching TRBD1. V was clipped by 5 bases and J by 10 bases; unmatched bases: 8. This CDR3 spans 13 amino acids. CDR1 and CDR2 (germline): LNHDA, SQIVND (reference sequence). The CDR3 reads CASSADRGGGAFF. In DNA, the CDR3 is TGTGCCAGTAGTGCGGACAGGGGAGGTGGAGCTTTCTTT.

V and J are TRBV28 and TRBJ1-2; the D is unclear. The germline V and J ends were trimmed by 6 bases and 1 base, with 9 bases remaining between them. This CDR3 has 13 residues. Germline CDR1 is MDHEN and CDR2 is SYDVKM. CDR3 nucleotide sequence: TGTGCCAGCAGCGCCAGTCATAACTATGGCTACACCTTC. Protein sequence: CASSASHNYGYTF.

V is TRBV19 and J is TRBJ1-3, with D uncertain. This CDR3 comprises 17 residues. Trimming stripped 3 bases from V and 0 bases from J, with 15 bases between. CDR1 and CDR2 from the germline V gene are LNHDA and SQIVND (reference sequence). CDR3 protein: CASSIKPPAHSGNTIYF. The CDR3 DNA reads TGTGCCAGTAGTATTAAGCCCCCCGCCCACTCTGGAAACACCATATATTTT.

V and J are TRBV2 and TRBJ1-2; D might be TRBD1 (6 bases). The CDR3 covers 16 residues. Trimming removed 6 bases from V and 0 bases from J, with 17 bases in between. CDR1 and CDR2 (germline): SNHLY, FYNNEI. The CDR3 DNA is TGTGCCAGCAGGGACTTCAACAGGGCACCTAACTATGGCTACACCTTC. The encoded protein is CASRDFNRAPNYGYTF.

The chain joins TRBV7-2 to TRBJ2-1; 13 positions agree with TRBD2. Germline CDR1 is SGHTA and CDR2 is FQGNSA. The CDR3 runs 18 residues. J gave up 10 bases and V 3 bases, and 15 bases lay outside the gene matches. CDR3 protein: CASSFTFVGLAGAREQFF. CDR3 DNA: TGTGCCAGCAGCTTTACGTTCGTCGGACTAGCGGGAGCTCGGGAGCAGTTCTTC.

The V gene is TRBV11-3, the J gene TRBJ1-1; D is ambiguous. Trimming removed 0 bases from V and 1 base from J, with 6 bases in between. The CDR3 runs to 14 residues. Germline V gene data show CDR1 as SGHNT and CDR2 as YENEEA. CDR3 sequence reads: CASSLDRKNTEAFF. For the CDR3, the DNA is TGTGCCAGCAGCTTAGATCGTAAGAACACTGAAGCTTTCTTT.

The CDR3 nucleotides read TGCGCCAGCAGTTATGGGACTTCAGAGACCCAGTACTTC. Translating gives CASSYGTSETQYF. The chain employs TRBV10-2 and TRBJ2-5; maybe TRBD2 (6 bases). Germline V lookup: CDR1 WSHSY, CDR2 SAAADI. The CDR3 is 13 amino acids. V was pared by 5 bases and J by 4 bases, with 11 bases between.